The TCR beta chain under discussion was sequenced for a study of regulatory T cells in long-lasting Graves disease. This CDR3 contains 16 residues. After removal of 0 bases from V and 4 bases from J, the junction contained 7 bases not matched to a gene. The germline V gene has CDR1 DFQATT and CDR2 SNEGSKA (reference sequence). The table lists this clonotype with a few counts. CDR3 regions were amplified by Arm-PCR using iRepertoire HTBI primers to build TCR beta libraries. TCRdb passed the multiplex PCR reads through MiXCR, listing each CDR3 protein once. The sample has 350,000 to 500,000 distinct CDR3 sequences, roughly 15% seen once. Regarding time point: newly diagnosed GD, antithyroid drugs for less than 3 months. RNA extracted from PBMCs served as the sequencing template. The same sample was also studied in work on T cells in Graves' hyperthyroidism and ophthalmopathy.

The specimen comprised peripheral blood mononuclear cells (PBMCs), sampled at new diagnosis, from a patient treated with antithyroid drugs. The chain recombines TRBV20-1 with TRBJ2-2; TRBD2 agrees at 8 bases. This TCR was sampled from a woman between 45 and 60 years old with Graves disease. The CDR3 here is CSARDLAGGGTGELFF. In nucleotides, the CDR3 is TGCAGTGCTAGAGATCTGGCGGGAGGAGGCACCGGGGAGCTGTTTTTT.